This TCR beta chain was recorded in a study of blood T cell repertoires in COVID-19. In the study overall: T cells, B-cell-depleted T cells, or PBMCs provided the cDNA or gDNA that served as material.

The germline V and J ends were trimmed by 1 base and 1 base, with 8 bases remaining between them. Germline loops: CDR1 SGHRS, CDR2 YFSETQ. The CDR3 is 15 amino acids. This clone showed up just a few times. Some clones are missing from TCRdb's copy, which holds only in-frame ones; the method was immunoSEQ multiplex PCR. Among around 160,000 clones, around 85% were seen once, and the ten largest hold 2.5% to 3%. Source material: peripheral blood. This clonotype originated in a woman in her 40s with active or convalescent COVID-19. The genes are TRBV5-1 and TRBJ2-2; possibly TRBD1 for D (5 bases). This CDR3 is CASSLFQGNTGELFF. CDR3 in DNA: TGCGCCAGCAGCTTGTTTCAGGGGAACACCGGGGAGCTGTTTTTT.